The present T cell receptor (beta chain) was sequenced within a study of T cell repertoires in cytomegalovirus infection. In the study overall: As its CMV epitopes, the study selected recently identified HLA-C-restricted and well-studied HLA-B-restricted targets. In public TCR beta signatures, there were indications of both CMV infection and matching HLA type.

The V and J ends lost 0 bases and 5 bases, in that order; junction bases with no gene match: 10. Germline V gene data show CDR1 as SGHRS and CDR2 as YFSETQ. CDR3 length: 17 amino acids. TCRdb used MiXCR to reprocess the reads, holding one entry per CDR3 protein. The sample records 570,000 or so distinct CDR3 sequences, under 45% being singletons. A word on this clonotype: Antigen unknown.

The rearrangement joins TRBV5-1 to TRBJ2-5; 10 bases map to TRBD2. This clonotype was sampled from a human donor in good health (CMV status not recorded). Some clones in this sample may be carry-over from other donors' samples. The sample in question was cultured PBMCs, obtained from culture after CMV antigen stimulation. CDR3 sequence: CASSLALAGPAGETQYF. For the CDR3, the DNA is TGCGCCAGCAGCTTGGCACTAGCGGGGCCGGCGGGGGAGACCCAGTACTTC.